This is a list of T cell receptor beta chains from one sample in a study of blood T cell repertoires in COVID-19. The repertoire was sequenced with immunoSEQ multiplex PCR; TCRdb's copy has only in-frame clones and lacks some. The data contain 70,000 to 100,000 clones, 90% of them singletons. Sequences were obtained from peripheral blood. The origin of the receptors is a man in his 60s with acute or convalescent COVID-19. Each CDR3 is given with its conserved first and last residue. The D gene is left open where the match is weak. Clone size is not always given. Where it is, it says once, few, many or a class for expanded clones.

once	TRBV9	TRBJ2-7	NA	TGTGCCAGCAGCGTAGAGGCTAGTTCCCACGAGCAGTACTTC	CASSVEASSHEQYF
NA	TRBV7-2	TRBJ2-2	TRBD2	TGTGCCAGCAGCCTCCCTATCGGGACTAGCTCCGGGGAGCTGTTTTTT	CASSLPIGTSSGELFF
NA	TRBV14	TRBJ1-1	NA	TGTGCCAGCAGTTCCTTCGGACAGCCGAACACTGAAGCTTTCTTT	CASSSFGQPNTEAFF
NA	TRBV6-5	TRBJ1-1	NA	TGTGCCAGCAGTTACTCGAAGGGGGTTAACACTGAAGCTTTCTTT	CASSYSKGVNTEAFF
NA	TRBV10-3	TRBJ2-7	NA	TGTGCCATCAGGGGGGACTCCTCCTACGAGCAGTACTTC	CAIRGDSSYEQYF
NA	TRBV9	TRBJ1-2	NA	TGTGCCAGCAGCGTAGCGAGTGGGACTACTTATGGCTACACCTTC	CASSVASGTTYGYTF
NA	TRBV7-2	TRBJ2-3	TRBD2	TGTGCCAGCAGCTTACGTGGCGGGAGGCGGGTGGGCACAGATACGCAGTATTTT	CASSLRGGRRVGTDTQYF
NA	TRBV19	TRBJ2-1	TRBD2	TGTGCCAGTAGCGCCCTAGCGGGGGGTTCGAATGAGCAGTTCTTC	CASSALAGGSNEQFF
once	TRBV6-5	TRBJ2-5	TRBD2	TGTGCCAGCAGTTACCGACGGGGGGGGGAGACCCAGTACTTC	CASSYRRGGETQYF
NA	TRBV3-1/TRBV3-2	TRBJ2-1	NA	TGTGCCAGCAGCCGCGCGACGGGGAATGAGCAGTTCTTC	CASSRATGNEQFF
NA	TRBV7-9	TRBJ2-7	NA	TGTGCCAGCAGCCCCCGTGGTAGCAGTGTATACGAGCAGTACTTC	CASSPRGSSVYEQYF
NA	TRBV7-6	TRBJ2-4	TRBD1	TGTGCCAGCAGCTTTTGGGCCGGGACAGGGGGGGTAGAGTTAGCCAAAAACATTCAGTACTTC	CASSFWAGTGGVELAKNIQYF
NA	TRBV29-1	TRBJ2-2	NA	TGCAGCGTTGGTCCGACGGGGGAGACCGGGGAGCTGTTTTTT	CSVGPTGETGELFF
NA	TRBV5-4	TRBJ2-6	TRBD2	TGTGCCAGCAGCCAGAAGGGGTTGGCGGGAGGGTCTGGGGCCAACGTCCTGACTTTC	CASSQKGLAGGSGANVLTF
NA	TRBV6-6	TRBJ2-2	NA	TGTGCCAGCAGCCTAGACAGGACGAACACCGGGGAGCTGTTTTTT	CASSLDRTNTGELFF
NA	TRBV6-5	TRBJ2-7	TRBD2	TGTGCCAGCGCTCGACTAGCGGGGCCCTACGAGCAGTACTTC	CASARLAGPYEQYF
NA	TRBV6-5	TRBJ1-2	TRBD1	TGTGCCAGCAGTTATGGGGGACAGGGGGCGAGTGGCTACACCTTC	CASSYGGQGASGYTF
NA	TRBV11-2	TRBJ2-1	TRBD2	TGTGCCAGCAGCTTCCGACTAGCGGGATCCGGCTACAATGAGCAGTTCTTC	CASSFRLAGSGYNEQFF
once	TRBV6-5	TRBJ2-7	NA	TGTGCCAGCAGCAGGGGACCTACCTACGAGCAGTACTTC	CASSRGPTYEQYF
NA	TRBV11-3	TRBJ2-5	NA	TGTGCCAGCAGCCCCTCCCTGAGGACCCAGTACTTC	CASSPSLRTQYF
NA	TRBV27	TRBJ2-1	NA	TGTGCCAGCAGATCTAGCGTGAGCTCCTACAATGAGCAGTTCTTC	CASRSSVSSYNEQFF
NA	TRBV5-1	TRBJ1-3	NA	TGCGCCAGCAGCTTAGCAGGGTATGGAAACACCATATATTTT	CASSLAGYGNTIYF
NA	TRBV30	TRBJ2-7	NA	TGTGCCTGGAGTGGCATAGGGGGCGAGCAGTACTTC	CAWSGIGGEQYF
NA	TRBV2	TRBJ2-1	TRBD1	TGTGCCAGCAGTGAAGTGGGACAGGGGTCCTACAATGAGCAGTTCTTC	CASSEVGQGSYNEQFF
NA	TRBV5-1	TRBJ2-7	NA	TGCGCCAGCAGCTTGTATAGCGGAGGAGAGCAGTACTTC	CASSLYSGGEQYF
NA	TRBV9	TRBJ2-7	NA	TGTGCCAGCAGCGTATCCCCCGGGGAGGCCTACGAGCAGTACTTC	CASSVSPGEAYEQYF
NA	TRBV19	TRBJ1-6	TRBD1	TGTGCCAGTAGTCCACAGGGGGCGCAGGGTTCACCCCTCCACTTT	CASSPQGAQGSPLHF
NA	TRBV3-1/TRBV3-2	TRBJ1-5	NA	TGTGCCAGCAGCCAAGATCTCGGTCAGCCCCAGCATTTT	CASSQDLGQPQHF
NA	TRBV7-2	TRBJ2-5	NA	TGTGCCAGCAGCTTAGAACCGGGAGAAGAGACCCAGTACTTC	CASSLEPGEETQYF
NA	TRBV6-2/TRBV6-3	TRBJ1-1	NA	TGTGCCAGCAGTCTCCACACTGAAGCTTTCTTT	CASSLHTEAFF
NA	TRBV7-9	TRBJ2-3	TRBD2	TGTGCCAGCAGCTTGCGCCCTAGCGGGAGCAAGACAGATACGCAGTATTTT	CASSLRPSGSKTDTQYF
NA	TRBV10-3	TRBJ2-7	NA	TGTGCCATCAGTGAGGGGGGCGACGAGCAGTACTTC	CAISEGGDEQYF
few	TRBV9	TRBJ2-3	TRBD1	TGTGCCAGCAGCATCTTAGGACAGGGGGCGGATACGCAGTATTTT	CASSILGQGADTQYF
NA	TRBV4-2	TRBJ2-7	NA	TGTGCCAGCAGCCCTTTGGGGCCAGGGGATTACGAGCAGTACTTC	CASSPLGPGDYEQYF
NA	TRBV4-3	TRBJ2-3	NA	TGCGCCAGCAGCCTATACTCGAGCACAGATACGCAGTATTTT	CASSLYSSTDTQYF
NA	TRBV7-2	TRBJ1-2	TRBD1	TGTGCCAGCAGCTTAAGCAAACCCATCGGGACAGGGCATGGCTACACCTTC	CASSLSKPIGTGHGYTF
NA	TRBV19	TRBJ1-2	NA	TGTGCCAGTAGTACGACAGGACGCTATGGCTACACCTTC	CASSTTGRYGYTF
NA	TRBV5-1	TRBJ2-7	TRBD2	TGCGCCAGCAGCTTGGCTCCCCCGGGACTACCTAACGAGCAGTACTTC	CASSLAPPGLPNEQYF
NA	TRBV7-2	TRBJ2-5	TRBD1	TGTGCCAGCAGCCGGACAGGGAATCAAGAGACCCAGTACTTC	CASSRTGNQETQYF
NA	TRBV9	TRBJ2-7	NA	TGTGCCAGCAGCGTAGGACTAGGGAATCGCGAGCAGTACTTC	CASSVGLGNREQYF
NA	TRBV6-5	TRBJ2-3	TRBD2	TGTGCCAGCAGTTACCGGACTAGTGGCACAGATACGCAGTATTTT	CASSYRTSGTDTQYF
NA	TRBV14	TRBJ2-1	TRBD2	TGTGCCAGCAGCCCCTTTAGCGGGAGTATAAAAAATGAGCAGTTCTTC	CASSPFSGSIKNEQFF
NA	TRBV21-1	TRBJ2-7	NA	TGTGCCAGCAGCAAAGATACTAGGCTAGCGGACACCTACGAGCAGTACTTC	CASSKDTRLADTYEQYF
NA	TRBV28	TRBJ2-6	NA	TGTGCCAGCCAGGGGGGTCGTGGGGCCAACGTCCTGACTTTC	CASQGGRGANVLTF
NA	TRBV19	TRBJ2-1	NA	TGTGCCAGTAGCAACCCCGGGACTTCCTACAATGAGCAGTTCTTC	CASSNPGTSYNEQFF
NA	TRBV5-1	TRBJ2-7	NA	TGCGCCAGCAGCTTGGCCCAAGGAGTCTCCTACGAGCAGTACTTC	CASSLAQGVSYEQYF
NA	TRBV9	TRBJ2-3	NA	TGTGCCAGCTCTAATCCCCGGACAACTACGTCCGGTGGTACAGATACGCAGTATTTT	CASSNPRTTTSGGTDTQYF
NA	TRBV9	TRBJ1-5	NA	TGTGCCAGCCAAAGACTAAGCAATCAGCCCCAGCATTTT	CASQRLSNQPQHF